Each of the 32 T cell receptor beta chains below was sequenced from the same sample in a study of CD8+CD57+ T cells in acquired aplastic anemia. Researchers used genomic DNA as the template to profile TCR beta VDJ and CDR3. TCRdb reprocessed the reads via MiXCR and lists one record per CDR3 protein. Of around 140,000 distinct CDR3 sequences in the sample, about 40% were seen once. Sequencing was performed on sorted CD4+, CD8+, or CD8+CD57+ T cells (not recorded which) from PBMCs. The source is a human donor in good health, serving as a control.

This clonotype has ten or more counts. The V and J genes are TRBV29-1 and TRBJ2-3; 13 bases match TRBD2. CDR1 is SQVTM, CDR2 ANQGSEA, per germline. The CDR3 totals 18 residues. V was pared by 7 bases and J by 6 bases, with 19 bases of the junction left unmatched. CDR3 nucleotides: TGCAGCGCTATAGAGCTCGGGACTAGCGGGGTCATGGCGGATACGCAGTATTTT. It is translated as CSAIELGTSGVMADTQYF.

Many counts were recorded for this clonotype. J is TRBJ1-6 and V is TRBV6-1; D is possibly TRBD1 (5 bases). The CDR3 totals 14 residues. Trimming removed 7 bases from V and 6 bases from J, with 13 bases in between. CDR1 and CDR2 from the germline V gene are MNHNS and SASEGT. The CDR3 region is CASTREVRNSPLHF. The CDR3 region has the DNA TGTGCCAGCACCAGGGAGGTTCGTAATTCACCCCTCCACTTT.

This clonotype was seen at least ten times. The gene calls are TRBV6-1 and TRBJ2-1; TRBD1 might be the D (6 bases). Trimming took 8 bases from V and 1 from J, leaving 9 bases between them. The V gene's germline CDR1 is MNHNS and CDR2 SASEGT. The CDR3 runs to 13 residues. CDR3 protein: CASHRASYNEQFF. The CDR3 DNA is TGTGCCAGCCACAGGGCGTCCTACAATGAGCAGTTCTTC.

V gene TRBV20-1 combines with J gene TRBJ2-4; the match to TRBD1 covers 9 bases. V gave up 5 bases and J gave up 8 bases; unmatched junction bases: 13. This CDR3 is built from 15 residues. The germline gives CDR1 DFQATT, CDR2 SNEGSKA (reference sequence). CDR3 coding DNA: TGCAGTGCTCCTAACAGGGGGCCGAGCTCAGACATTCAGTACTTC. Protein product: CSAPNRGPSSDIQYF.

This clonotype was picked up many times. The genes are TRBV29-1 and TRBJ1-2; D is uncertain. The CDR3 has 14 amino acids. Germline CDR1 and CDR2: SQVTM and ANQGSEA. V shed 3 bases and J shed 3 bases, with 14 bases lying between them. The CDR3 DNA follows: TGCAGCGTTGACCGCGTCGAACAGTACTATGGCTACACCTTC. This encodes CSVDRVEQYYGYTF.

This clonotype was observed a single time. V is TRBV15 and J is TRBJ2-1, with D uncertain. CDR3 size: 14 residues. Per the germline V gene, CDR1 is LNHNV and CDR2 is YYDKDF (reference sequence). Trimming took 3 bases from V and 1 from J, leaving 7 bases between them. CDR3 sequence: CATSRPTSYNEQFF. CDR3 nucleotides: TGTGCCACCAGCAGGCCCACTTCCTACAATGAGCAGTTCTTC.

The chain links TRBV25-1 to TRBJ1-2; D not certain. The CDR3 length is 14 residues. Germline CDR1 MGHDK, CDR2 SYGVNS. Trimming cost V 0 bases and J 3 bases, with 8 bases left between them. Here the CDR3 DNA reads TGTGCCAGCAGTGAATATACGGGTTACTATGGCTACACCTTC. It is translated as CASSEYTGYYGYTF.

The chain combines TRBV7-2 with TRBJ1-1, with D unresolved. The CDR3 is made up of 12 amino acids. Trimming cost V 2 bases and J 11 bases, with 12 bases left between them. Germline V lookup: CDR1 SGHTA, CDR2 FQGNSA. This CDR3 reads CASSLQATGAFF. Here the CDR3 DNA reads TGTGCCAGCAGCTTACAGGCAACTGGGGCTTTCTTT.

V gene TRBV15 combines with J gene TRBJ2-7, with TRBD1 identical over 8 bases. V gave up 4 bases and J gave up 7 bases; unmatched junction bases: 9. This CDR3 contains 14 residues. CDR1 is LNHNV and CDR2 is YYDKDF in the germline V gene (reference sequence). The CDR3 region is CATSTPGQAGEQYF. The CDR3 nucleotides are TGTGCCACCAGCACGCCGGGACAGGCCGGGGAGCAGTACTTC.

This clonotype was detected a few times. The rearrangement uses TRBV2 and TRBJ1-5, with TRBD1 as a possible D gene (5 bases). This CDR3 spans 13 amino acids. CDR1 is SNHLY, CDR2 FYNNEI, per germline. V gave up 5 bases and J gave up 7 bases, with 12 bases separating them. The CDR3 sequence: CASSQGLGQPQHF. The DNA for the CDR3 is TGTGCCAGCAGTCAGGGTTTAGGACAGCCCCAGCATTTT.

With regard to this clonotype: This CDR3 fails to terminate in the conserved phenylalanine or tryptophan, so it likely reflects a read error. The chain uses TRBV19 and TRBJ2-7; D is possibly TRBD1 or TRBD2 (5 bases each). The CDR3 covers 15 residues. The germline gives CDR1 LNHDA, CDR2 SQIVND (reference sequence). CDR3 region: CVSSRTGTDLYEQYS. The CDR3 nucleotides are TGTGTCAGTAGTCGGACCGGGACCGACCTCTACGAGCAGTACTCC.

The rearrangement links TRBV20-1 to TRBJ2-7, with D maybe TRBD1 (6 bases). Germline V gene lookup returns CDR1 DFQATT and CDR2 SNEGSKA (reference sequence). The CDR3 loop spans 19 amino acids. V was trimmed by 6 bases and J by 2 bases, leaving 32 bases between them. CDR3 loop: CSAGRSPLHRVGGTYEQYF. The DNA for the CDR3 is TGCAGTGCCGGTCGTTCGCCCCTCCACAGGGTCGGTGGCACCTACGAGCAGTACTTC.

A remark on this clonotype: Germline is not matched at one junction end, which may reflect a read error. This chain connects TRBV30 to TRBJ2-5; 7 bases fit TRBD1. The germline CDR1 and CDR2 sequences are GTSNPN and SVGIG (reference sequence). The CDR3 spans 11 residues. CDR3 bases: TGTGCCAGGGGGCCCTGGGAGACCCAGCACTTC. It yields the protein CARGPWETQHF.

This clonotype has more than one count but fewer than ten. V and J are TRBV2 and TRBJ1-6; D ambiguous. Germline V lookup: CDR1 SNHLY, CDR2 FYNNEI. The CDR3 length is 14 residues. Trimming removed 5 bases at V and 7 bases at J, with 12 bases between. CDR3 loop: CASSLEPGNSPLHF. The CDR3, as DNA: TGTGCCAGCAGTCTCGAGCCAGGAAATTCACCCCTCCACTTT.

The rearrangement uses TRBV4-1 and TRBJ1-6; 7 bases fit TRBD1. Germline V CDR1 and CDR2: MGHRA, YSYEKL. V lost 1 base, J lost 8 bases, and 2 bases stayed unmatched. This CDR3 spans 14 amino acids. The CDR3 loop is CASSQGQGYSPLHF. The CDR3 coding sequence is TGCGCCAGCAGCCAAGGACAGGGTTATTCACCCCTCCACTTT.

The gene calls are TRBV20-1 and TRBJ1-5, with D possibly matching TRBD1 (6 bases). The CDR3 loop spans 14 amino acids. V shed 1 base and J shed 4 bases, with 11 bases lying between them. Germline CDR1 reads DFQATT; CDR2 reads SNEGSKA (reference sequence). In DNA form, the CDR3 reads TGCAGTGCTAGAGTTGGGCAGGGGAATCAGCCCCAGCATTTT. This gives the protein CSARVGQGNQPQHF.

The V and J genes are TRBV3-1 and TRBJ2-5; D may match TRBD1 or TRBD2 (6 bases each). This CDR3 comprises 15 residues. Deletions cut 0 bases from V and 0 bases from J, with 8 bases between. CDR1 is LGHDT and CDR2 is YNNKEL in the germline V gene (reference sequence). This chain's CDR3 is CASSQDRGDQETQYF. CDR3 bases: TGTGCCAGCAGCCAAGATAGGGGGGACCAAGAGACCCAGTACTTC.

The V and J genes are TRBV20-1 and TRBJ1-1; 9 positions agree with TRBD1. This CDR3 comprises 15 residues. The V and J ends lost 0 bases and 4 bases, in that order; junction bases with no gene match: 6. Germline CDR1 and CDR2: DFQATT and SNEGSKA (reference sequence). CDR3 sequence reads: CSARDSTGGSTEAFF. In DNA, the CDR3 is TGCAGTGCTAGAGATTCAACAGGGGGCTCCACTGAAGCTTTCTTT.

This clonotype occurred many times. J is TRBJ2-7 and V is TRBV5-1; no reliable D call. The CDR3 loop spans 15 amino acids. V was clipped by 0 bases and J by 5 bases, with 15 bases between them. Per the germline V gene, CDR1 is SGHRS and CDR2 is YFSETQ. CDR3 loop: CASSLGPSRFDEQYF. DNA for the CDR3: TGCGCCAGCAGCTTGGGTCCGAGCAGGTTCGACGAGCAGTACTTC.

In this sample, this clonotype turned up many times. V is TRBV5-1 and J is TRBJ2-5; 11 bases align to TRBD2. Germline loops: CDR1 SGHRS, CDR2 YFSETQ. V was pared by 0 bases and J by 2 bases, with 6 bases of the junction left unmatched. The CDR3 spans 17 residues. Here the CDR3 DNA reads TGCGCCAGCAGCTTGGTAGGGACTAGCGGAGCGCAAGAGACCCAGTACTTC. Translating gives CASSLVGTSGAQETQYF. Filled out from reference TRBV5-1 and TRBJ2-5, the complete variable domain reads KAGVTQTPRYLIKTRGQQVTLSCSPISGHRSVSWYQQTPGQGLQFLFEYFSETQRNKGNFPGRFSGRQFSNSRSEMNVSTLELGDSALYLCASSLVGTSGAQETQYFGPGTRLLVL.

In this sample, this clonotype turned up many times. The rearrangement joins TRBV19 to TRBJ2-6, with D hard to call. Trimming removed 8 bases from V and 0 bases from J, with 8 bases in between. Germline CDR1 LNHDA, CDR2 SQIVND (reference sequence). The CDR3 totals 14 residues. The CDR3 nucleotides read TGTGCCAGTCAATTGGGCTCTGGGGCCAACGTCCTGACTTTC. The encoded protein is CASQLGSGANVLTF.

The sample holds many counts of this clonotype. The gene calls are TRBV7-2 and TRBJ2-3, with a possible D match to TRBD2 (5 bases). Germline loops: CDR1 SGHTA, CDR2 FQGNSA. The germline V and J ends were trimmed by 5 bases and 0 bases, with 12 bases remaining between them. This CDR3 is built from 15 residues. CDR3 sequence: CASSTALVSTDTQYF. The CDR3 nucleotides read TGTGCCAGCAGCACAGCACTAGTTAGCACAGATACGCAGTATTTT.

This clonotype came up many times. The chain joins TRBV24-1 to TRBJ2-2; perhaps TRBD1 as D (5 bases). The CDR3 has 15 amino acids. Germline CDR1 and CDR2: KGHDR and SFDVKD. With 4 bases removed from V and 4 bases from J, the gap between germline ends came to 12 bases. CDR3 residues: CATSDVSGSTGELFF. DNA for the CDR3: TGTGCCACCAGTGACGTTTCAGGGTCCACCGGGGAGCTGTTTTTT.

The chain employs TRBV3-1 and TRBJ2-2; 8 nucleotides align to TRBD2. Germline V CDR1 and CDR2: LGHDT, YNNKEL (reference sequence). This CDR3 is 15 amino acids long. Trimming took 1 base from V and 5 from J; bases not matched to a gene: 3. CDR3 loop: CASSQVSGGTGELFF. CDR3 nucleotides: TGTGCCAGCAGCCAAGTATCGGGGGGGACCGGGGAGCTGTTTTTT.

This clonotype was observed many times. This sequence joins TRBV10-3 and TRBJ1-1; 7 nucleotides match TRBD1. The CDR3 has 16 amino acids. Trimming removed 2 bases from V and 2 bases from J; junction bases left unmatched: 8. Germline CDR1 reads ENHRY; CDR2 reads SYGVKD. CDR3: CAISEGLWDSNTEAFF. The CDR3, as DNA: TGTGCCATCAGTGAGGGATTGTGGGACAGTAACACTGAAGCTTTCTTT.

This clonotype appeared many times. This chain links TRBV10-3 with TRBJ2-7; D is undetermined. V was clipped by 3 bases and J by 0 bases, with 6 bases between them. CDR3 size: 13 residues. CDR1 is ENHRY and CDR2 is SYGVKD in the germline V gene. The CDR3 bases are TGTGCCATCAGTGATGGCCTCTCCTACGAGCAGTACTTC. It yields the protein CAISDGLSYEQYF.

This clonotype was counted a few times. The V call is TRBV12-3 or TRBV12-4, the J call TRBJ2-2, with D unclear. The CDR3 sequence is 16 residues long. V lost 6 bases and J 0 bases, leaving 14 bases between the germline ends. This chain's CDR3 is CASRGWRGANTGELFF. The CDR3 bases are TGTGCCAGCAGGGGGTGGCGCGGCGCGAACACCGGGGAGCTGTTTTTT.

Ten or more counts support this clonotype. This chain uses TRBV7-6 with TRBJ2-3; 7 nucleotides match TRBD2. Germline CDR1 and CDR2: SGHVS and FNYEAQ. The V gene end was trimmed by 5 bases and the J gene end by 4 bases; junction bases not matched to a gene: 9. The CDR3 runs 15 residues. The CDR3 region is CASSPTTSVSDTQYF. CDR3 DNA: TGTGCCAGCAGCCCAACTACTAGCGTATCAGATACGCAGTATTTT. Full variable domain (outside the CDR3, taken from reference TRBV7-6 and TRBJ2-3): GAGVSQSPRYKVTKRGQDVALRCDPISGHVSLYWYRQALGQGPEFLTYFNYEAQQDKSGLPNDRFSAERPEGSISTLTIQRTEQRDSAMYRCASSPTTSVSDTQYFGPGTRLTVL.

This clonotype has more than one count but fewer than ten. The chain carries TRBV6-1 and TRBJ2-1, with D maybe TRBD2 (6 bases). The CDR3 is 14 amino acids. Trimming cost V 5 bases and J 4 bases, with 12 bases left between them. Germline loops: CDR1 MNHNS, CDR2 SASEGT. This CDR3 reads CASSLGEAYNEQFF. The CDR3 DNA reads as TGTGCCAGCAGTTTAGGGGAGGCTTACAATGAGCAGTTCTTC.

Turning to this clonotype: This could be a read error, since a much larger clone is one nucleotide away. The gene calls are TRBV6-1 and TRBJ1-2; D is perhaps TRBD1 (5 bases). V lost 1 base to trimming and J lost 7 bases, with 13 bases between them. The CDR3 runs to 14 residues. In germline, CDR1 is MNHNS, CDR2 SASEGT. CDR3 coding DNA: TGTGCCAGCAGTGAAGGGCCAACAGGAACTGGCTACACCTTC. It translates to CASSEGPTGTGYTF.

This clonotype was seen at least ten times. This sequence joins TRBV7-2 and TRBJ1-1; 7 bases line up with TRBD1. The CDR3 is 16 residues long. Losses at the gene ends were 1 base for V and 2 bases for J; bases not matched to a gene: 7. Germline V lookup: CDR1 SGHTA, CDR2 FQGNSA. CDR3: CASSLVARGVNTEAFF. DNA for the CDR3: TGTGCCAGCAGCTTAGTGGCCAGGGGGGTTAACACTGAAGCTTTCTTT.

The chain employs TRBV29-1 and TRBJ1-2; D call uncertain. The CDR3 runs 11 residues. V was cut by 7 bases and J by 0 bases, with 6 bases left in between. Germline V gives CDR1 SQVTM, CDR2 ANQGSEA. The chain's CDR3 is CSARSNYGYTF. CDR3 DNA sequence: TGCAGCGCTCGTTCTAACTATGGCTACACCTTC. Supplemented by reference TRBV29-1 and TRBJ1-2, the full variable domain reads SAVISQKPSRDICQRGTSLTIQCQVDSQVTMMFWYRQQPGQSLTLIATANQGSEATYESGFVIDKFPISRPNLTFSTLTVSNMSPEDSSIYLCSARSNYGYTFGSGTRLTVV.